The present entry profiles one TCR beta chain with its context. Germline loops: CDR1 MGHRA, CDR2 YSYEKL. The CDR3 has 15 amino acids. The junction had 6 bases not matched to a gene; V was cut back by 4 bases and J by 4 bases. This sample was included in a study of blood T cell repertoires in COVID-19. Study information: PBMCs, B-cell-depleted T cells, or T cells provided the cDNA or gDNA that made up the material.

In the authors' workflow: It was from reference gene primer amplification that nucleated cell counts were estimated. The assay was immunoSEQ multiplex PCR, and TCRdb's table has in-frame clones only and misses some. The DNA was the basis for D and trimming; V, J and clone size are from that table. The table shows 150,000 or so clones, with almost 85% occurring only once. The gene calls are TRBV4-1 and TRBJ1-1; 10 bases line up with TRBD1. The specimen was peripheral blood. The receptor comes from a human donor with acute or convalescent COVID-19. The donor label of this sample is uncertain. CDR3: CASSPTGGRSTEAFF. As DNA, the CDR3 is TGCGCCAGCAGCCCGACAGGGGGCAGAAGCACTGAAGCTTTCTTT.